The 18 T cell receptor beta chains below were found in one sample sequenced in a study of T cell repertoires in cytomegalovirus infection. The antigens of these receptors remain unknown. TCRdb ran MiXCR on the reads and lists one entry per CDR3 protein. The top ten clones hold 13% of a sample with 900,000 to 950,000 distinct CDR3 sequences, roughly a third of them seen once. This specimen consisted of cultured CD8+ T cells from PBMCs, obtained from culture after CMV antigen stimulation. The source is a human donor in good health (CMV status not recorded). Some clones in this sample may be carry-over from other donors' samples.

This clonotype was counted only a few times. V is TRBV6-1 and J is TRBJ2-7, with D unresolved. Trimming cost V 2 bases and J 5 bases, with 7 bases left between them. The CDR3 runs 12 residues. Germline V lookup: CDR1 MNHNS, CDR2 SASEGT. As DNA, the CDR3 is TGTGCCAGCAGTGAATTGGGCGACGAGCAGTACGTC. Its translation is CASSELGDEQYV.

The rearrangement uses TRBV20-1 and TRBJ2-3; no definite D call. Germline lookup yields CDR1 DFQATT and CDR2 SNEGSKA (reference sequence). Trimming took off 0 bases at V and 3 bases at J, with 7 bases between the two ends. This CDR3 region has 13 residues. CDR3 coding DNA: TGCAGTGCTAGAGATAAGGCAACAGATACGCAGTATTTT. This sequence encodes CSARDKATDTQYF.

The V call is TRBV6-5, the J call TRBJ2-3; TRBD1 matches at 8 bases. After removal of 0 bases from V and 9 bases from J, the junction contained 11 bases not matched to a gene. Germline V CDR1 and CDR2: MNHEY, SVGAGI. This CDR3 spans 16 amino acids. The CDR3 loop is CASSYSIMDREATQYF. Here the CDR3 DNA reads TGTGCCAGCAGTTACTCGATCATGGACAGGGAGGCCACGCAGTATTTT.

This chain connects TRBV19 to TRBJ2-7; a possible D gene is TRBD2 (6 bases). Germline V gene lookup returns CDR1 LNHDA and CDR2 SQIVND (reference sequence). V was cut by 5 bases and J by 4 bases, with 15 bases left in between. The CDR3 consists of 14 residues. The CDR3 DNA reads TGTGCCAGTAGTGCCGCCGGGACTTGGTACGAGCAGTACTTC. Amino acid sequence: CASSAAGTWYEQYF.

This clonotype was picked up many times. The J gene is TRBJ1-1, the V gene TRBV7-2; 7 bases line up with TRBD1. V was clipped by 2 bases and J by 4 bases; unmatched bases: 4. Germline V gene data show CDR1 as SGHTA and CDR2 as FQGNSA. The CDR3 totals 14 residues. The CDR3 nucleotides read TGTGCCAGCAGCTTAACAGGGGCCCGCACTGAAGCTTTCTTT. This translates into CASSLTGARTEAFF.

This clonotype appeared a few times. V is TRBV19 and J is TRBJ2-1; 9 bases are a match to TRBD1. J gave up 8 bases and V 5 bases, and 13 bases lay outside the gene matches. CDR1 is LNHDA, CDR2 SQIVND, per germline (reference sequence). This CDR3 is built from 16 residues. The CDR3 region has the DNA TGTGCCAGTAGTCCCCCGGACAGGGGCGTAATCGATGAGCAGTTCTTC. The encoded protein is CASSPPDRGVIDEQFF.

V gene TRBV27 combines with J gene TRBJ2-1, with D perhaps assigned TRBD1 or TRBD2 (6 bases each). Germline lookup yields CDR1 MNHEY and CDR2 SMNVEV (reference sequence). The CDR3 is 15 amino acids. Trimming pared 2 bases from V and 7 bases from J, leaving 15 bases between. In DNA form, the CDR3 reads TGTGCCAGCAGTTTAAATCCGGGGGCCGGGAATGAGCAGTTCTTC. This codes for CASSLNPGAGNEQFF.

J is TRBJ1-5 and V is TRBV6-1; 7 bases line up with TRBD1. Germline V gene sequence: CDR1 MNHNS, CDR2 SASEGT. J lost 3 bases, V lost 7 bases, and 12 bases had no gene match. CDR3 length: 16 amino acids. The CDR3 spells CASKGGHWTFNQPQHF. CDR3 bases: TGTGCCAGCAAAGGGGGCCATTGGACCTTCAATCAGCCCCAGCATTTT.

The chain couples TRBV10-3 to TRBJ1-2; the D gene is possibly TRBD1 (6 bases). V lost 5 bases, J lost 4 bases, and 14 bases lay in between. The length of the CDR3 is 14 residues. Germline lookup yields CDR1 ENHRY and CDR2 SYGVKD. CDR3 nucleotides: TGTGCCATCAGTCCTACGGGGGCTGGCTATGGCTACACCTTC. It codes for CAISPTGAGYGYTF.

The chain uses TRBV19 and TRBJ2-1, with D possibly matching TRBD1 (6 bases). This CDR3 has 13 amino acids. Germline V gives CDR1 LNHDA, CDR2 SQIVND (reference sequence). Between the trimmed V and J ends, which lost 11 bases and 2 bases, there was a span of 13 bases. This chain's CDR3 is CASAGVTYNEQFF. DNA for the CDR3: TGTGCCTCCGCAGGGGTAACCTACAATGAGCAGTTCTTC.

This clonotype was picked up a small number of times. V and J are TRBV5-5 and TRBJ2-7; 9 bases match TRBD1. V lost 4 bases, J lost 6 bases, and 5 bases stayed unmatched. Germline CDR1 SGHKS, CDR2 YYEKEE (reference sequence). The CDR3 consists of 13 residues. CDR3 bases: TGTGCCAGCAGCCCCGGGACAGGGATCGAGCAGTACGTC. Amino acid sequence: CASSPGTGIEQYV.

This clonotype was recorded a few times. One end of the junction does not line up with germline, which may come from a read error. The V gene is TRBV2, the J gene TRBJ1-5; TRBD1 might be the D (6 bases). The germline gives CDR1 SNHLY, CDR2 FYNNEI. The CDR3 spans 14 residues. The CDR3 sequence: CASSEDRTRGEWEF. For the CDR3, the DNA is TGTGCCAGCAGTGAAGACAGAACCAGGGGAGAGTGGGAATTT.

The rearrangement uses TRBV19 and TRBJ2-5; no clear D gene. Germline CDR1 LNHDA, CDR2 SQIVND (reference sequence). The CDR3 covers 15 residues. Trimming took off 6 bases at V and 3 bases at J, with 17 bases between the two ends. CDR3 sequence reads: CASRRVREKEETQYF. The CDR3, as DNA: TGTGCCAGTAGGCGAGTCCGAGAAAAAGAAGAGACCCAGTACTTC.

This clonotype was observed many times. The chain is built from TRBV7-8 and TRBJ1-4; D gene uncertain. V was shortened by 5 bases and J by 6 bases, with 10 bases between the two germline ends. This CDR3 is built from 13 residues. The germline CDR1 and CDR2 sequences are SGHVS and FQNEAQ. CDR3 DNA: TGTGCCAGCAGCCGGGATCTGGATGAAAAACTGTTTTTT. This gives the protein CASSRDLDEKLFF.

The chain links TRBV6-1 to TRBJ2-2, with D hard to call. V lost 7 bases to trimming and J lost 8 bases, with 20 bases between them. This CDR3 has 15 amino acids. The germline V gene encodes CDR1 MNHNS and CDR2 SASEGT. This chain's CDR3 is CASTAWGYSGGELFF. CDR3 bases: TGTGCCAGCACCGCCTGGGGATACTCGGGTGGGGAGCTGTTTTTT.

The rearrangement uses TRBV6-2 or TRBV6-3 and TRBJ2-5; D might be TRBD2 (5 bases). Trimming removed 2 bases at V and 5 bases at J, with 18 bases between. The CDR3 consists of 16 residues. CDR1 and CDR2 from the germline V gene are MNHEY and SVGEGT. DNA for the CDR3: TGTGCCAGCAGTTACGGAGGCGAGCCCCCCATTGAGACCCAGTACTTC. Protein: CASSYGGEPPIETQYF.

In this sample, this clonotype turned up once. The chain recombines TRBV11-1 with TRBJ2-2; 9 nucleotides line up with TRBD2. The V gene end was trimmed by 1 base and the J gene end by 5 bases; junction bases not matched to a gene: 11. Germline loops: CDR1 SGHAT, CDR2 FQDESV (reference sequence). CDR3 length: 18 residues. The CDR3 reads CASSLERWRGGFTGELFF. DNA of the CDR3: TGTGCCAGCAGCTTAGAGCGTTGGCGGGGGGGCTTTACCGGGGAGCTGTTTTTT.

V usage is TRBV10-3 and J usage is TRBJ2-7; the D is unclear. The germline CDR1 and CDR2 sequences are ENHRY and SYGVKD. This CDR3 is built from 14 residues. CDR3 loop: CAIRESGRPREQYV. CDR3 nucleotide sequence: TGTGCCATCCGTGAGTCGGGCAGACCTAGGGAGCAGTACGTC.